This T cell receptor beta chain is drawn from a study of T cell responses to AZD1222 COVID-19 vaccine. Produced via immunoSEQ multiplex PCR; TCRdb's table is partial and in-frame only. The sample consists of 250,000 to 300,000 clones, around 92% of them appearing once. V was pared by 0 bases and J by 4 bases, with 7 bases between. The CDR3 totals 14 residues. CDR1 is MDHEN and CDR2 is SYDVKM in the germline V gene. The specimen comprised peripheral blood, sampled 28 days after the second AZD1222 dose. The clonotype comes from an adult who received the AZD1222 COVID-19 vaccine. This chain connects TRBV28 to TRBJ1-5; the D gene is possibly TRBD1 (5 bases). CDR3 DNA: TGTGCCAGCAGTTTATGGGGGCCTAATCAGCCCCAGCATTTT. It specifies CASSLWGPNQPQHF.